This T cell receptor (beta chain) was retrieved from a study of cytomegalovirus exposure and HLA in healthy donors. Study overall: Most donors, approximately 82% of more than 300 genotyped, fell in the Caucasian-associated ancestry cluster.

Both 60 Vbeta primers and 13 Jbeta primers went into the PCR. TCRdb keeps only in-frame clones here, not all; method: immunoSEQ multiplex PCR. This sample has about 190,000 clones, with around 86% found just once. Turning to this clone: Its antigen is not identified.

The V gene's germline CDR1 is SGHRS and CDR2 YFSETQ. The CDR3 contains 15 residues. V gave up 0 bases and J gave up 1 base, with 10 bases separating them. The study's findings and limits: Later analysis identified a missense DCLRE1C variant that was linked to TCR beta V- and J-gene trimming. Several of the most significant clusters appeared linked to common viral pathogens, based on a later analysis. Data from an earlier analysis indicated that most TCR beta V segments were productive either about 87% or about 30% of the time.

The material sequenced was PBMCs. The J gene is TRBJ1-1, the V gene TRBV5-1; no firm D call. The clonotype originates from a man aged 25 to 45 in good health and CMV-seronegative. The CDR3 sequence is CASSLVGPGNTEAFF. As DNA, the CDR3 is TGCGCCAGCAGCTTGGTTGGCCCGGGGAACACTGAAGCTTTCTTT.